These T cell receptor beta chains were read from a single sample in a study of blood T cell repertoires in COVID-19. Profiled with immunoSEQ multiplex PCR; TCRdb holds only in-frame clones, not every one. This sample carries 300,000 to 450,000 clones, about 85% of them seen once, and the ten largest clones take roughly 3.9%. The sequenced sample was peripheral blood. The receptor set was obtained from a woman under 30 with acute or convalescent COVID-19. The CDR3 runs from the conserved cysteine through the conserved F or W. D genes are given only for firm matches. Size tells how often a clone was seen (once, few, many) or the class of an expanded clone, and some rows leave it out.

abundance: .
v_gene: TRBV10-1
j_gene: TRBJ1-5
len: 13
d_gene: .
CDR3aa: CASTPGIGQPQHF
CDR3nt: TGCGCCAGCACCCCAGGAATCGGTCAGCCCCAGCATTTT

abundance: .
v_gene: TRBV6-5
j_gene: TRBJ2-5
len: 15
d_gene: .
CDR3aa: CASRKLGAAQETQYF
CDR3nt: TGTGCCAGTCGTAAATTGGGGGCCGCTCAAGAGACCCAGTACTTC

abundance: .
v_gene: TRBV6-5
j_gene: TRBJ1-2
len: 14
d_gene: .
CDR3aa: CASSYGGQIYGYTF
CDR3nt: TGTGCCAGCAGTTATGGCGGACAGATCTATGGCTACACCTTC

abundance: .
v_gene: TRBV19
j_gene: TRBJ2-1
len: 13
d_gene: TRBD1
CDR3aa: CASNEGQSLEQFF
CDR3nt: TGTGCCAGTAACGAGGGACAGAGTCTCGAGCAGTTCTTC

abundance: .
v_gene: TRBV3-1/TRBV3-2
j_gene: TRBJ1-1
len: 14
d_gene: .
CDR3aa: CASSQAFRNTEAFF
CDR3nt: TGTGCCAGCAGCCAAGCGTTTAGAAACACTGAAGCTTTCTTT

abundance: .
v_gene: TRBV7-2
j_gene: TRBJ2-7
len: 14
d_gene: TRBD1
CDR3aa: CASSTPGTGVEQYF
CDR3nt: TGTGCCAGCAGCACACCCGGGACAGGGGTCGAGCAGTACTTC

abundance: .
v_gene: TRBV7-3
j_gene: TRBJ2-1
len: 12
d_gene: TRBD1
CDR3aa: CASSPGQGGQFF
CDR3nt: TGTGCCAGCAGCCCCGGACAGGGGGGGCAGTTCTTC

abundance: .
v_gene: TRBV7-9
j_gene: TRBJ2-3
len: 14
d_gene: .
CDR3aa: CASSTTTATDTQYF
CDR3nt: TGTGCCAGCAGCACCACGACAGCCACAGATACGCAGTATTTT

abundance: .
v_gene: TRBV10-3
j_gene: TRBJ2-7
len: 15
d_gene: TRBD2
CDR3aa: CAISGGTSGSYEQYF
CDR3nt: TGTGCCATCAGTGGGGGGACTAGCGGGAGCTACGAGCAGTACTTC

abundance: .
v_gene: TRBV28
j_gene: TRBJ2-5
len: 15
d_gene: .
CDR3aa: CASSEILGAGETQYF
CDR3nt: TGTGCCAGCAGTGAGATCCTCGGTGCGGGGGAGACCCAGTACTTC

abundance: .
v_gene: TRBV7-2
j_gene: TRBJ1-3
len: 15
d_gene: TRBD1
CDR3aa: CASSLHRGSGNTIYF
CDR3nt: TGTGCCAGCAGCTTACACAGGGGCTCTGGAAACACCATATATTTT

abundance: .
v_gene: TRBV19
j_gene: TRBJ2-7
len: 15
d_gene: .
CDR3aa: CASSTWRGPSYEQYF
CDR3nt: TGTGCCAGTAGTACTTGGCGGGGGCCATCCTACGAGCAGTACTTC

abundance: .
v_gene: TRBV24-1
j_gene: TRBJ2-3
len: 20
d_gene: TRBD2
CDR3aa: CATSDFSGLAGERMMDTQYF
CDR3nt: TGTGCCACCAGTGATTTCTCGGGACTAGCGGGAGAGAGGATGATGGATACGCAGTATTTT

abundance: once
v_gene: TRBV5-4
j_gene: TRBJ1-1
len: 13
d_gene: TRBD1
CDR3aa: CASSFPDRSEAFF
CDR3nt: TGTGCCAGCAGCTTCCCGGACAGGAGTGAAGCTTTCTTT

abundance: .
v_gene: TRBV5-4
j_gene: TRBJ2-2
len: 14
d_gene: .
CDR3aa: CASSRGLRTGELFF
CDR3nt: TGTGCCAGCAGCCGGGGGTTGCGCACCGGGGAGCTGTTTTTT

abundance: few
v_gene: TRBV4-1
j_gene: TRBJ1-2
len: 13
d_gene: .
CDR3aa: CASSQVGDYGYTF
CDR3nt: TGCGCCAGCAGCCAAGTAGGGGACTATGGCTACACCTTC

abundance: .
v_gene: TRBV18
j_gene: TRBJ1-1
len: 13
d_gene: .
CDR3aa: CASSVQGSTEAFF
CDR3nt: TGTGCCAGCTCAGTACAGGGAAGCACTGAAGCTTTCTTT

abundance: .
v_gene: TRBV7-2
j_gene: TRBJ1-6
len: 16
d_gene: TRBD1
CDR3aa: CASSQDRARGGSPLHF
CDR3nt: TGTGCCAGCAGCCAAGACAGGGCAAGAGGCGGATCACCCCTCCACTTT

abundance: few
v_gene: TRBV15
j_gene: TRBJ1-1
len: 16
d_gene: .
CDR3aa: CATSSPQTSGEEGAFF
CDR3nt: TGTGCCACCAGCAGTCCCCAGACTTCAGGGGAAGAAGGAGCTTTCTTT

abundance: .
v_gene: TRBV4-1
j_gene: TRBJ2-7
len: 16
d_gene: TRBD2
CDR3aa: CASSQERLAGSYEQYF
CDR3nt: TGCGCCAGCAGCCAAGAGAGACTAGCGGGCTCCTACGAGCAGTACTTC

abundance: .
v_gene: TRBV13
j_gene: TRBJ1-2
len: 17
d_gene: TRBD1
CDR3aa: CASSIDRQGAKNYGYTF
CDR3nt: TGTGCCAGCAGCATAGACCGACAGGGGGCGAAGAACTATGGCTACACCTTC

abundance: many
v_gene: TRBV5-6
j_gene: TRBJ2-7
len: 11
d_gene: .
CDR3aa: CASSPAYEQYF
CDR3nt: TGTGCCAGCAGCCCTGCCTACGAGCAGTACTTC

abundance: .
v_gene: TRBV12-5
j_gene: TRBJ1-5
len: 14
d_gene: .
CDR3aa: CASGLDRGNQPQHF
CDR3nt: TGTGCTAGTGGTTTGGACAGGGGCAATCAGCCCCAGCATTTT

abundance: .
v_gene: TRBV9
j_gene: TRBJ2-5
len: 16
d_gene: TRBD1
CDR3aa: CASSVGDRGRVETQYF
CDR3nt: TGTGCCAGCAGCGTAGGGGACAGGGGGCGCGTAGAGACCCAGTACTTC

abundance: few
v_gene: TRBV19
j_gene: TRBJ2-7
len: 12
d_gene: .
CDR3aa: CASSKDSYEQYF
CDR3nt: TGTGCCAGTAGCAAAGACAGCTACGAGCAGTACTTC

abundance: .
v_gene: TRBV7-3
j_gene: TRBJ2-3
len: 16
d_gene: TRBD1
CDR3aa: CASSSRTGGSTDTQYF
CDR3nt: TGTGCCAGCAGCTCCCGGACAGGGGGAAGCACAGATACGCAGTATTTT

abundance: .
v_gene: TRBV6-5
j_gene: TRBJ1-5
len: 15
d_gene: .
CDR3aa: CASRAGTLYNQPQHF
CDR3nt: TGTGCCAGCAGGGCCGGGACACTTTACAATCAGCCCCAGCATTTT

abundance: .
v_gene: TRBV14
j_gene: TRBJ2-5
len: 16
d_gene: .
CDR3aa: CASSQGGSGVRQTQYF
CDR3nt: TGTGCCAGCAGCCAAGGGGGTAGCGGAGTTCGGCAGACCCAGTACTTC

abundance: .
v_gene: TRBV15
j_gene: TRBJ2-7
len: 15
d_gene: TRBD2
CDR3aa: CATSRSGQREDEQYF
CDR3nt: TGTGCCACCAGCAGATCTGGTCAGCGGGAGGACGAGCAGTACTTC

abundance: .
v_gene: TRBV6-5
j_gene: TRBJ2-1
len: 15
d_gene: TRBD1
CDR3aa: CASSYERTGSNEQFF
CDR3nt: TGTGCCAGCAGTTACGAGAGGACAGGATCCAATGAGCAGTTCTTC

abundance: .
v_gene: TRBV9
j_gene: TRBJ1-1
len: 16
d_gene: .
CDR3aa: CASSARGGPKNTEAFF
CDR3nt: TGTGCCAGCAGCGCTCGGGGGGGGCCGAAGAACACTGAAGCTTTCTTT

abundance: .
v_gene: TRBV5-1
j_gene: TRBJ1-5
len: 15
d_gene: .
CDR3aa: CASSLAGVWNQPQHF
CDR3nt: TGCGCCAGCAGCTTGGCAGGGGTGTGGAATCAGCCCCAGCATTTT

abundance: .
v_gene: TRBV5-1
j_gene: TRBJ1-5
len: 15
d_gene: TRBD1
CDR3aa: CASSLETGGGQPQHF
CDR3nt: TGCGCCAGCAGCTTGGAAACAGGGGGCGGACAGCCCCAGCATTTT

abundance: .
v_gene: TRBV5-6
j_gene: TRBJ2-7
len: 15
d_gene: TRBD1
CDR3aa: CASSWNRGTSYEQYF
CDR3nt: TGTGCCAGCAGCTGGAACAGGGGGACCAGCTACGAGCAGTACTTC

abundance: .
v_gene: TRBV7-9
j_gene: TRBJ2-1
len: 14
d_gene: TRBD2
CDR3aa: CASSPGTSMFEQFF
CDR3nt: TGTGCCAGCAGCCCCGGGACTAGTATGTTTGAGCAGTTCTTC

abundance: .
v_gene: TRBV28
j_gene: TRBJ2-5
len: 18
d_gene: TRBD2
CDR3aa: CASRGTAGAIGTAETQYF
CDR3nt: TGTGCCAGCAGAGGAACAGCGGGAGCTATAGGTACAGCAGAGACCCAGTACTTC

abundance: .
v_gene: TRBV18
j_gene: TRBJ2-7
len: 14
d_gene: TRBD2
CDR3aa: CASSSGTSPYEQYF
CDR3nt: TGTGCCAGCTCATCCGGGACTAGCCCCTACGAGCAGTACTTC

abundance: .
v_gene: TRBV5-4
j_gene: TRBJ1-2
len: 13
d_gene: .
CDR3aa: CASSLEAGYGYTF
CDR3nt: TGTGCCAGCAGCTTGGAGGCGGGGTATGGCTACACCTTC

abundance: .
v_gene: TRBV5-4
j_gene: TRBJ2-3
len: 17
d_gene: TRBD1
CDR3aa: CASSSQAGTGNRDTQYF
CDR3nt: TGTGCCAGCAGCTCCCAAGCAGGGACAGGGAATCGAGATACGCAGTATTTT

abundance: once
v_gene: TRBV24-1
j_gene: TRBJ1-5
len: 15
d_gene: .
CDR3aa: CATSGTPGGIQPQHF
CDR3nt: TGTGCCACCAGTGGCACCCCGGGAGGGATCCAGCCCCAGCATTTT

abundance: few
v_gene: TRBV7-9
j_gene: TRBJ1-2
len: 16
d_gene: TRBD1
CDR3aa: CASSLRGQGGNYGYTF
CDR3nt: TGTGCCAGCAGCTTACGCGGGCAGGGGGGTAACTATGGCTACACCTTC

abundance: .
v_gene: TRBV25-1
j_gene: TRBJ2-5
len: 14
d_gene: .
CDR3aa: CASSGGSLEETQYF
CDR3nt: TGTGCCAGCAGTGGAGGGTCCTTGGAGGAGACCCAGTACTTC

abundance: .
v_gene: TRBV6-5
j_gene: TRBJ1-1
len: 15
d_gene: .
CDR3aa: CASSYAGAYGTEAFF
CDR3nt: TGTGCCAGCAGTTACGCAGGGGCGTACGGGACTGAAGCTTTCTTT

abundance: .
v_gene: TRBV3-1/TRBV3-2
j_gene: TRBJ2-7
len: 14
d_gene: TRBD2
CDR3aa: CASTLAGGPREQYF
CDR3nt: TGTGCCAGCACCTTAGCGGGAGGGCCCCGCGAGCAGTACTTC

abundance: once
v_gene: TRBV19
j_gene: TRBJ1-2
len: 14
d_gene: .
CDR3aa: CASSGKGGNYGYTF
CDR3nt: TGTGCCAGTAGCGGGAAAGGAGGGAACTATGGCTACACCTTC

abundance: once
v_gene: TRBV11-2
j_gene: TRBJ1-1
len: 14
d_gene: .
CDR3aa: CASSLRGGDTEAFF
CDR3nt: TGTGCCAGCAGCTTGAGAGGGGGGGATACTGAAGCTTTCTTT

abundance: .
v_gene: TRBV5-6
j_gene: TRBJ2-7
len: 14
d_gene: TRBD1
CDR3aa: CASSWGTGNYEQYF
CDR3nt: TGTGCCAGCAGCTGGGGGACAGGAAACTACGAGCAGTACTTC

abundance: .
v_gene: TRBV27
j_gene: TRBJ2-1
len: 16
d_gene: TRBD2
CDR3aa: CASTSTWAGAVNEQFF
CDR3nt: TGTGCCAGCACTTCAACATGGGCGGGAGCTGTCAATGAGCAGTTCTTC

abundance: .
v_gene: TRBV28
j_gene: TRBJ1-5
len: 15
d_gene: .
CDR3aa: CASSSVGAGNQPQHF
CDR3nt: TGTGCCAGCAGTTCGGTTGGGGCGGGCAATCAGCCCCAGCATTTT

abundance: few
v_gene: TRBV28
j_gene: TRBJ2-2
len: 15
d_gene: TRBD1
CDR3aa: CASRPLQGDTGELFF
CDR3nt: TGTGCCAGCCGCCCCCTCCAGGGGGACACCGGGGAGCTGTTTTTT

abundance: .
v_gene: TRBV27
j_gene: TRBJ1-2
len: 18
d_gene: TRBD1
CDR3aa: CASSTSGQGYGGDYGYTF
CDR3nt: TGTGCCAGCAGTACATCAGGACAGGGGTATGGAGGGGACTATGGCTACACCTTC

abundance: .
v_gene: TRBV4-1
j_gene: TRBJ2-3
len: 17
d_gene: .
CDR3aa: CASSHSVRGFNTDTQYF
CDR3nt: TGCGCCAGCAGCCATTCCGTGCGGGGCTTCAACACAGATACGCAGTATTTT